These 10 T cell receptor beta chains originate from one sample sequenced in a study of shared clonotypes between healthy human individuals. Clones were sequenced by immunoSEQ multiplex PCR, and TCRdb holds only the in-frame ones, with some missing. The sample lists approximately 980,000 clones; approximately 80% were seen once. Sequencing was done on a sample of memory CD4+ T cells sorted from blood. Subset described: CD45RA-negative fraction. These receptors originate from a man aged 18-30 years in good health.

The rearrangement uses TRBV5-1 and TRBJ1-2, with D possibly TRBD1 on 6 matching bases. CDR1 SGHRS and CDR2 YFSETQ come from the germline V gene. Trimming took 5 bases from V and 4 from J, leaving 9 bases between them. CDR3 length: 12 residues. CDR3 residues: CASRPDSYGYTF. CDR3 DNA: TGCGCCAGCAGGCCGGACAGCTATGGCTACACCTTC.

J is TRBJ2-3 and V is TRBV19, with 8 nucleotides matching TRBD1. Germline CDR1 and CDR2: LNHDA and SQIVND (reference sequence). The CDR3 contains 16 residues. Losses at the gene ends were 4 bases for V and 4 bases for J; bases not matched to a gene: 10. This CDR3 reads CASSSQGAPFPDTQYF. CDR3 in DNA: TGTGCCAGTAGTAGCCAGGGGGCCCCCTTCCCAGATACGCAGTATTTT.

Of note for this clone: Additional DNA sequences in this sample encode the identical CDR3. The rearrangement links TRBV6-5 to TRBJ1-2, with D perhaps TRBD1 (6 bases). V was pared by 5 bases and J by 6 bases, with 10 bases between. The germline CDR1 and CDR2 sequences are MNHEY and SVGAGI. This CDR3 region has 12 residues. The CDR3 bases are TGTGCCAGCAGTCTACAGGGAAATGGCTACACCTTC. Its protein is CASSLQGNGYTF.

The V call is TRBV19, the J call TRBJ1-4; no clear D. V dropped 4 bases and J dropped 7 bases, with 13 bases sitting between them. Germline assignment: CDR1 LNHDA and CDR2 SQIVND (reference sequence). The CDR3 sequence is 14 residues long. CDR3 in amino acids: CASSTPLDGEKLFF. Here the CDR3 DNA reads TGTGCCAGTAGTACCCCGTTGGATGGTGAAAAACTGTTTTTT.

As concerns this clone: Distinct nucleotide sequences in the sample also encode this CDR3. The rearrangement links TRBV19 to TRBJ2-7; the match to TRBD1 covers 8 bases. The CDR3 is 14 amino acids. V was clipped by 5 bases and J by 4 bases; unmatched bases: 7. Germline V gene data show CDR1 as LNHDA and CDR2 as SQIVND (reference sequence). CDR3 bases: TGTGCCAGTAGTTCAAGACAGGGGAGGTACGAGCAGTACTTC. Translation gives CASSSRQGRYEQYF. Using reference TRBV19 and TRBJ2-7 for the parts outside the CDR3, the full variable domain is DGGITQSPKYLFRKEGQNVTLSCEQNLNHDAMYWYRQDPGQGLRLIYYSQIVNDFQKGDIAEGYSVSREKKESFPLTVTSAQKNPTAFYLCASSSRQGRYEQYFGPGTRLTVT.

The rearrangement joins TRBV19 to TRBJ2-6; D not certain. CDR1 and CDR2 from the germline V gene are LNHDA and SQIVND (reference sequence). The CDR3 consists of 14 residues. The V end lost 7 bases, the J end lost 0 bases, and 7 bases lay between the germline ends. CDR3 DNA sequence: TGTGCCAGTAAAATCAACTCTGGGGCCAACGTCCTGACTTTC. Amino acids: CASKINSGANVLTF.

The chain is built from TRBV19 and TRBJ1-3; the D is unclear. The V end was cut by 3 bases, the J end by 0 bases, with 12 bases between. The CDR3 consists of 16 residues. Germline V gene data show CDR1 as LNHDA and CDR2 as SQIVND (reference sequence). CDR3 bases: TGTGCCAGTAGTATCACGGCAGCCAGCTCTGGAAACACCATATATTTT. It specifies CASSITAASSGNTIYF.

The chain couples TRBV6-1 to TRBJ2-6; 8 bases align to TRBD2. This CDR3 contains 15 residues. V lost 5 bases, J lost 6 bases, and 6 bases stayed unmatched. From germline, CDR1 is MNHNS and CDR2 SASEGT. The CDR3 DNA follows: TGTGCCAGCAGTAGCGGGAGAACGGTGGCCAACGTCCTGACTTTC. As protein: CASSSGRTVANVLTF.

The rearrangement links TRBV5-5 to TRBJ2-7; 10 bases fit TRBD2. Germline assignment: CDR1 SGHKS and CDR2 YYEKEE (reference sequence). The CDR3 spans 17 residues. The V and J ends lost 2 bases and 0 bases, in that order; junction bases with no gene match: 8. In DNA, the CDR3 is TGTGCCAGCAGCTTAGGAGCCCCTAGCGGGAGCTCCTACGAGCAGTACTTC. Translated: CASSLGAPSGSSYEQYF. The entire variable domain, with the rest obtained from reference TRBV5-5 and TRBJ2-7, is as follows: DAGVTQSPTHLIKTRGQQVTLRCSPISGHKSVSWYQQVLGQGPQFIFQYYEKEERGRGNFPDRFSARQFPNYSSELNVNALLLGDSALYLCASSLGAPSGSSYEQYFGPGTRLTVT.

This chain joins TRBV5-4 and TRBJ2-4; tentative D call: TRBD2 (5 bases). Trimming stripped 2 bases from V and 3 bases from J, with 18 bases between. There are 17 residues in the CDR3. From germline, CDR1 is SGHNT and CDR2 YYREEE (reference sequence). As DNA, the CDR3 is TGTGCCAGCAGCTTAGCGGTTTTCGGGATTGACAAAAACATTCAGTACTTC. Protein sequence: CASSLAVFGIDKNIQYF.